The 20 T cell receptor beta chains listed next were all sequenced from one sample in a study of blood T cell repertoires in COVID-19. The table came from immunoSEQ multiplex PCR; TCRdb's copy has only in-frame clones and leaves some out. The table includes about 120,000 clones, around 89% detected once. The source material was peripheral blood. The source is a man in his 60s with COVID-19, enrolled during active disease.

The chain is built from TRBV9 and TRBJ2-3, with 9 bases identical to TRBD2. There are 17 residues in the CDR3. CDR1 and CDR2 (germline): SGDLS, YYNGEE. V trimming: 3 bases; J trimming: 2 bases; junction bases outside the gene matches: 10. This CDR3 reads CASSGSGGPGATDTQYF. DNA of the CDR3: TGTGCCAGCAGCGGTAGCGGGGGACCCGGGGCCACAGATACGCAGTATTTT.

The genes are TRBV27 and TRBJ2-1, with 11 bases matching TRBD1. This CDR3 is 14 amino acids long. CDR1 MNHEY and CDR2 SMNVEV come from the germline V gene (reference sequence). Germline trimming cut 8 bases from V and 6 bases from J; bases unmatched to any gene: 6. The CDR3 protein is CASQDRGRINEQFF. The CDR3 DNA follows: TGTGCCAGCCAGGACAGGGGGCGCATCAATGAGCAGTTCTTC.

CDR3 in amino acids: CAWSVGVRDQPQHF. In nucleotides, the CDR3 is TGTGCCTGGAGTGTAGGTGTCAGGGATCAGCCCCAGCATTTT. The chain links TRBV30 to TRBJ1-5; possibly TRBD1 for D (5 bases). The germline CDR1 and CDR2 sequences are GTSNPN and SVGIG (reference sequence). Trimming cost V 0 bases and J 5 bases, with 11 bases left between them. There are 14 residues in the CDR3.

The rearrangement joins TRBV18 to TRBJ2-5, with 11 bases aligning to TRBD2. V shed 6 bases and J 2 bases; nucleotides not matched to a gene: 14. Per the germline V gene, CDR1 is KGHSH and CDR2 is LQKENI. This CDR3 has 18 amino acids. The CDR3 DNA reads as TGTGCCAGCTCGCCTCTGCTAGCGGGGGGCAACCGACAAGAGACCCAGTACTTC. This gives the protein CASSPLLAGGNRQETQYF.

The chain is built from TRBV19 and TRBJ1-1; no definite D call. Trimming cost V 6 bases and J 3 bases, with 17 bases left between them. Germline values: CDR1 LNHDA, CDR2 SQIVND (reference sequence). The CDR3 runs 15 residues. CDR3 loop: CASRPPRRVYTEAFF. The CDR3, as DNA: TGTGCCAGTAGACCGCCCCGTAGAGTCTACACTGAAGCTTTCTTT.

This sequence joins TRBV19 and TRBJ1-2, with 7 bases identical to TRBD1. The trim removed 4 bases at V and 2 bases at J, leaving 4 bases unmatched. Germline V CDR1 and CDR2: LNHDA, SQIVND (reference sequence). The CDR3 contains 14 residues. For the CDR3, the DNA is TGTGCCAGTAGTAGGGGACAGTTAAACTATGGCTACACCTTC. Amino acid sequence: CASSRGQLNYGYTF.

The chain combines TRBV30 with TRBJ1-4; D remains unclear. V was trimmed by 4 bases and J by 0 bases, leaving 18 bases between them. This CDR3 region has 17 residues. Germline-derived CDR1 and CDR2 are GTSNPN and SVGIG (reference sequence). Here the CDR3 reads CAWKSYSRITTNEKLFF. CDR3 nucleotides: TGTGCCTGGAAGTCCTACAGCAGAATTACAACTAATGAAAAACTGTTTTTT.

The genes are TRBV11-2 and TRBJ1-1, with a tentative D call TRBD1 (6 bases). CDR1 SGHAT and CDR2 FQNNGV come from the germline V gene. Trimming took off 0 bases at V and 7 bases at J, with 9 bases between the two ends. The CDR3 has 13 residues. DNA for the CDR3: TGTGCCAGCAGCTTAGAAGGGACATTTGAAGCTTTCTTT. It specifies CASSLEGTFEAFF.

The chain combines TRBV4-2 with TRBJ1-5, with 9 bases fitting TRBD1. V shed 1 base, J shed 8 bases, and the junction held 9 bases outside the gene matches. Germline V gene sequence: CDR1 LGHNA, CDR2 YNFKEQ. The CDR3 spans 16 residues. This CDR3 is CASSQGDRDRDEPQHF. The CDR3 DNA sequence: TGTGCCAGCAGCCAAGGGGACCGGGACAGGGATGAGCCCCAGCATTTT.

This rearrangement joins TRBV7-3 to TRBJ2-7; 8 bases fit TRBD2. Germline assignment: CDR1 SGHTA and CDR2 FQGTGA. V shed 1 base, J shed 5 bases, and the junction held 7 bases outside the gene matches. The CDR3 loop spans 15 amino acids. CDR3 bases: TGTGCCAGCAGCTTAAGCGGGGGGCTAGGCAACGAGCAGTACTTC. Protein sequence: CASSLSGGLGNEQYF.

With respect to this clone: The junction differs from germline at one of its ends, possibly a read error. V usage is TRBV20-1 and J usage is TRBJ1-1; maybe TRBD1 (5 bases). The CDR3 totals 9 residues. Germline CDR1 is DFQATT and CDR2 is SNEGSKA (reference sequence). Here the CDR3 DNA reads TGCAGTGCTCTACCAGCGGGGGTCTTT. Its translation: CSALPAGVF.

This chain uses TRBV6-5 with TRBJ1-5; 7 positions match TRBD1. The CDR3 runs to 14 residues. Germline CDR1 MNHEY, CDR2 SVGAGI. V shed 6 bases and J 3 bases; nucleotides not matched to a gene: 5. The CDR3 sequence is CASRGTALNQPQHF. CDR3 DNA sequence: TGTGCCAGCAGAGGGACAGCACTCAATCAGCCCCAGCATTTT.

In DNA, the CDR3 is TGCGCCAGCAGCTTGGTGGGACTAGCTAATGGAGAGACCCAGTACTTC. Translated: CASSLVGLANGETQYF. The J gene is TRBJ2-5, the V gene TRBV5-1; 9 nucleotides align to TRBD2. The V gene end was trimmed by 0 bases and the J gene end by 4 bases; junction bases not matched to a gene: 7. This CDR3 contains 16 residues. CDR1 and CDR2 (germline): SGHRS, YFSETQ.

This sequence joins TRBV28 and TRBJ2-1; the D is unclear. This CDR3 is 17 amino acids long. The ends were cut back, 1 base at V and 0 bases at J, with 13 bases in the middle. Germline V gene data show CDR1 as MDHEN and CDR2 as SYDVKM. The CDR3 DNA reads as TGTGCCAGCAGTTTATTTATCTCTACTCACTCCTACAATGAGCAGTTCTTC. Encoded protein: CASSLFISTHSYNEQFF.

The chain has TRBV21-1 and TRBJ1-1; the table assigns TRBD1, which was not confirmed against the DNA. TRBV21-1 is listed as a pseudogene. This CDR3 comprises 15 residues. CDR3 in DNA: TGTGCCAGCAGCGCTATGACAGGGAAGGACACTGAAGCTTTCTTT. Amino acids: CASSAMTGKDTEAFF.

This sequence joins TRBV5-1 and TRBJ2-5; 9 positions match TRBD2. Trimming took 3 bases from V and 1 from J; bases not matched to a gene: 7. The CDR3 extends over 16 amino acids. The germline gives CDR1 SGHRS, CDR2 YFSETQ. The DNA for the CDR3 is TGCGCCAGCAGCTCTCCTAGCGGGGCGCTCCAAGAGACCCAGTACTTC. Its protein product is CASSSPSGALQETQYF.

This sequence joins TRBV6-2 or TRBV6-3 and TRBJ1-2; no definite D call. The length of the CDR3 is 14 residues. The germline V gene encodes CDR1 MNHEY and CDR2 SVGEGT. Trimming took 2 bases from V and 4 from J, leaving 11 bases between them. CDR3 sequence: CASSYLGRGYGYTF. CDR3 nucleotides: TGTGCCAGCAGTTACCTGGGGAGAGGCTATGGCTACACCTTC.

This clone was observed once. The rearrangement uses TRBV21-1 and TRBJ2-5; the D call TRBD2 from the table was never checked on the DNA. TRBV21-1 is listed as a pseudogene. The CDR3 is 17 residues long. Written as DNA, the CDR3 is TGTGCCAGCAGCAAAGAGACTAGCGCCTGCCGGCCTTGGACCCAGTACTTC. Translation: CASSKETSACRPWTQYF.

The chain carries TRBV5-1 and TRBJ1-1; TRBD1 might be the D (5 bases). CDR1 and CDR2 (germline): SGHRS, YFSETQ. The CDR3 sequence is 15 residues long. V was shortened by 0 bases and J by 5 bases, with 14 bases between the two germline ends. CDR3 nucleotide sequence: TGCGCCAGCAGCTTGGGGGGCCCAGGGAGGACTGAAGCTTTCTTT. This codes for CASSLGGPGRTEAFF.

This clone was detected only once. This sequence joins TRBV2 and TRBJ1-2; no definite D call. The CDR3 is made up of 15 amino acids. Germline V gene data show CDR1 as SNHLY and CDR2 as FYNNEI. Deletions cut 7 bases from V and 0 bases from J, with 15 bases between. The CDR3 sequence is CASTGGSLPNYGYTF. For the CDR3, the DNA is TGTGCCAGCACCGGCGGCAGCCTACCTAACTATGGCTACACCTTC.